This TCR beta chain was observed in a study of identical twins. The CDR3 extends over 14 amino acids. V was clipped by 6 bases and J by 1 base, with 12 bases between them. Germline V gene data show CDR1 as MNHEY and CDR2 as SVGAGI. In this sample, this clonotype turned up many times. Only healthy Caucasians were enrolled as donors. MiXCR, applied by TCRdb to the 5' RACE reads, yields one record per CDR3 protein. Of approximately 670,000 distinct CDR3 sequences listed, 6.1% are singletons. Sequenced material: naive T cells sorted from blood. This chain links TRBV6-5 with TRBJ2-5; D is perhaps TRBD2 (6 bases). This sequence originates from a man between 18 and 35 years old in good health. Here the CDR3 DNA reads TGTGCCAGCAGGTTGACTAGTACCCAAGAGACCCAGTACTTC. It encodes CASRLTSTQETQYF.